A selection of T cell receptor beta chains follows, all from one sample in a study of vaccination effects on CD4 cells after COVID-19. Antigens of these TCRs are unknown. TCRdb's table, derived via immunoSEQ multiplex PCR, lists solely in-frame clones and lacks some. The table shows tens of thousands of clones, with roughly 75% occurring only once. Source: CD4+ T cells from PBMCs cultured with HCoV-OC43 spike peptides, taken before COVID-19 vaccination. The source of these receptors is a human donor who received a COVID-19 vaccine. CDR3s include the opening cysteine and the closing phenylalanine or tryptophan. Fields, in order: D gene, V gene, clone size, CDR3 length, J gene, CDR3 protein, CDR3 DNA. A D gene is named only where the DNA matches it firmly. The size field is filled for only some rows; it gives once, few, many or a size class.

NA	TRBV19	NA	15	TRBJ1-5	CASRSGTGRNQPQHF	TGTGCCAGTAGATCCGGGACGGGGAGAAATCAGCCCCAGCATTTT
NA	TRBV6-5	NA	13	TRBJ2-5	CASSPRTEETQYF	TGTGCCAGCAGTCCACGGACAGAAGAGACCCAGTACTTC
NA	TRBV10-3	NA	15	TRBJ2-1	CAISRDVNSYNEQFF	TGTGCCATCAGTCGGGACGTAAACTCCTACAATGAGCAGTTCTTC
NA	TRBV29-1	NA	13	TRBJ1-1	CSARQLSNTEAFF	TGCAGCGCCAGACAGCTGTCGAACACTGAAGCTTTCTTT
NA	TRBV5-6	NA	13	TRBJ1-2	CASSLEAGYGYTF	TGTGCCAGCAGCTTGGAAGCGGGCTATGGCTACACCTTC
NA	TRBV6-5	NA	16	TRBJ2-1	CASSYYGPSSYNEQFF	TGTGCCAGCAGTTACTACGGGCCCTCCTCCTACAATGAGCAGTTCTTC
NA	TRBV11-2	NA	17	TRBJ1-1	CASSSRPGGNLNTEAFF	TGTGCCAGCAGCTCTAGACCTGGGGGGAACCTGAACACTGAAGCTTTCTTT
NA	TRBV9	NA	17	TRBJ1-3	CASSVAADGVSGNTIYF	TGTGCCAGCAGCGTAGCTGCGGACGGGGTTTCTGGAAACACCATATATTTT
NA	TRBV5-5	NA	11	TRBJ2-1	CASSKLNEQFF	TGTGCCAGCAGCAAATTAAATGAGCAGTTCTTC
NA	TRBV24-1	once	14	TRBJ1-2	CATSDWAGRDGYTF	TGTGCCACCAGTGATTGGGCAGGGAGGGACGGCTACACCTTC
TRBD2	TRBV9	NA	15	TRBJ2-5	CASSVGTSGQETQYF	TGTGCCAGCAGCGTAGGGACTAGCGGACAAGAGACCCAGTACTTC
TRBD1	TRBV4-3	NA	16	TRBJ2-2	CASSQGQGRFTGELFF	TGCGCCAGCAGCCAAGGACAGGGGCGATTCACCGGGGAGCTGTTTTTT
NA	TRBV18	NA	15	TRBJ1-1	CASSPRAGDVTEAFF	TGTGCCAGCTCACCACGCGCAGGGGATGTCACTGAAGCTTTCTTT
NA	TRBV5-6	once	14	TRBJ1-1	CASSLEGRGTEAFF	TGTGCCAGCAGCTTAGAGGGAAGGGGCACTGAAGCTTTCTTT
NA	TRBV7-9	NA	15	TRBJ2-2	CATPNLPENTGELFF	TGTGCCACCCCAAATCTACCAGAGAACACCGGGGAGCTGTTTTTT
NA	TRBV5-1	NA	15	TRBJ1-1	CASSPSFGENTEAFF	TGCGCCAGCAGCCCCTCATTTGGGGAGAACACTGAAGCTTTCTTT
TRBD2	TRBV2	NA	23	TRBJ2-1	CASSVVGITGTSGGISSYNEQFF	TGTGCCAGCAGTGTCGTAGGAATAACCGGGACTAGCGGGGGTATAAGCTCCTACAATGAGCAGTTCTTC
NA	TRBV7-9	NA	14	TRBJ1-1	CASSLEGWNTEAFF	TGTGCCAGCAGCTTAGAGGGATGGAACACTGAAGCTTTCTTT
TRBD2	TRBV5-1	NA	17	TRBJ2-3	CASSRRLAGGITDTQYF	TGCGCCAGCAGCCGGCGACTAGCGGGGGGGATCACAGATACGCAGTATTTT
TRBD1	TRBV7-2	NA	16	TRBJ1-5	CASSLVGQGGHQPQHF	TGTGCCAGCAGCTTAGTAGGACAGGGTGGCCATCAGCCCCAGCATTTT
NA	TRBV15	once	15	TRBJ1-3	CATKRGRGSGNTIYF	TGTGCCACCAAGAGGGGCCGGGGATCTGGAAACACCATATATTTT
NA	TRBV20-1	NA	12	TRBJ1-5	CSASGGTQPQHF	TGCAGTGCTAGTGGAGGGACTCAGCCCCAGCATTTT
NA	TRBV6-5	NA	14	TRBJ2-1	CASRRAAFYNEQFF	TGTGCCAGCAGACGGGCAGCGTTCTACAATGAGCAGTTCTTC
TRBD2	TRBV7-2	NA	15	TRBJ2-2	CASSLGPAGGQELFF	TGTGCCAGCAGCTTAGGTCCGGCGGGGGGGCAGGAGCTGTTTTTT
NA	TRBV6-5	few	13	TRBJ2-6	CATDLSGANVLTF	TGTGCCACCGATCTTTCTGGGGCCAACGTCCTGACTTTC
TRBD1	TRBV6-5	NA	14	TRBJ2-5	CASRAGTGGETQYF	TGTGCCAGCAGAGCCGGGACAGGAGGGGAGACCCAGTACTTC
TRBD1	TRBV29-1	NA	14	TRBJ2-2	CSVLGQGNTGELFF	TGCAGCGTGCTAGGACAGGGGAACACCGGGGAGCTGTTTTTT
NA	TRBV29-1	NA	13	TRBJ2-2	CSVGTLNTGELFF	TGCAGCGTTGGGACACTAAACACCGGGGAGCTGTTTTTT
TRBD1	TRBV18	NA	14	TRBJ1-2	CASSPTGESYGYTF	TGTGCCAGCTCACCGACAGGGGAAAGCTATGGCTACACCTTC
TRBD2	TRBV24-1	NA	15	TRBJ2-1	CATGGSGGAMDEQFF	TGTGCCACCGGGGGGAGCGGGGGGGCGATGGATGAGCAGTTCTTC
NA	TRBV18	NA	14	TRBJ2-3	CASSLSSGTDTQYF	TGTGCCAGCTCACTAAGTTCCGGCACAGATACGCAGTATTTT
NA	TRBV5-1	NA	14	TRBJ2-3	CASSGGRGTDTQYF	TGCGCCAGCAGCGGGGGGCGCGGAACAGATACGCAGTATTTT